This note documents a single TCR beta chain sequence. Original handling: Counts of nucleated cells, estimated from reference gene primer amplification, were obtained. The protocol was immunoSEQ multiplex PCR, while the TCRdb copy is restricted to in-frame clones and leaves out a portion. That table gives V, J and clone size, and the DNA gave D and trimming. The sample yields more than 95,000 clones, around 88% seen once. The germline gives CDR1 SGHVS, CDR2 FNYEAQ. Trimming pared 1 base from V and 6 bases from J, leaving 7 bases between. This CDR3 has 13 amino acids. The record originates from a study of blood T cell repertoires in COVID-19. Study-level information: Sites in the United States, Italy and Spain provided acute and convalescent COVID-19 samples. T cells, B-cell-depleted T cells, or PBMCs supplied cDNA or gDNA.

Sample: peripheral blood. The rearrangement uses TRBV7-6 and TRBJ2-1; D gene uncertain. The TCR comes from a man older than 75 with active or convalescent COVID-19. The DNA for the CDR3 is TGTGCCAGCAGCTTAGTACTCCCCAATGAGCAGTTCTTC. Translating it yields CASSLVLPNEQFF. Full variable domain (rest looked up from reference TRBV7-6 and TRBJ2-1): GAGVSQSPRYKVTKRGQDVALRCDPISGHVSLYWYRQALGQGPEFLTYFNYEAQQDKSGLPNDRFSAERPEGSISTLTIQRTEQRDSAMYRCASSLVLPNEQFFGPGTRLTVL.